The 30 T cell receptor beta chains presented below share a single source sample, sequenced in a study of T-cell reconstitution after alpha-beta-depleted transplantation in children (dated by TCRdb to about 2016). Libraries were built with PCR. Sequencing relied on an Illumina HiSeq 2500. TCR libraries were prepared with molecular barcoding, using unique molecular identifiers to normalize TCRbeta repertoire quantification. Starting from the raw public reads, TCRdb applied fastp trimming at Q25, assembled clones with MiXCR and retained in-frame beta chains. Merged by CDR3 protein, the rows form single entries marked with the most common genes and DNA. Within this sample are about 980,000 distinct CDR3 sequences, with about 29% of them counted one time only. Roughly 30% of the sample is taken by the ten largest. This specimen's treatment or condition label, per the study, means: allogeneic hematopoietic cell transplantation with graft depleted of TCRalphabeta T cells and CD19 B cells.

The sample here was PBMCs, mostly from graft donor cells, taken 360 days after TCRalphabeta/CD19-depleted stem cell transplant. Receptor source: a boy under two years old who had a stem cell transplant for SCID, so the T cells may come from the graft donor.

This sequence joins TRBV15 and TRBJ1-1, with D unclear. Trimming stripped 1 base from V and 1 base from J, with 13 bases between. This CDR3 has 16 amino acids. Germline V CDR1 and CDR2: LNHNV, YYDKDF (reference sequence). In nucleotides, the CDR3 is TGTGCCACCAGCAGAGCGCCAGGACTGACGAACACTGAAGCTTTCTTT. This encodes CATSRAPGLTNTEAFF.

This sequence joins TRBV29-1 and TRBJ2-2; D call uncertain. V dropped 7 bases and J dropped 0 bases, with 12 bases sitting between them. The CDR3 has 14 amino acids. CDR1 and CDR2 from the germline V gene are SQVTM and ANQGSEA. CDR3 sequence reads: CSGHLGTNTGELFF. Here the CDR3 DNA reads TGCAGCGGCCACCTTGGAACGAACACCGGGGAGCTGTTTTTT.

This clonotype was seen a few times. The gene calls are TRBV20-1 and TRBJ2-1; 10 bases are a match to TRBD2. J was trimmed by 7 bases and V by 4 bases; bases with no gene match: 7. From germline, CDR1 is DFQATT and CDR2 SNEGSKA (reference sequence). There are 14 residues in the CDR3. The CDR3 is CSAKAGGPRNEQFF. In nucleotides, the CDR3 is TGCAGTGCTAAAGCGGGGGGGCCGCGTAATGAGCAGTTCTTC.

V is TRBV7-2 and J is TRBJ1-1; no firm D call. Trimming took off 2 bases at V and 4 bases at J, with 5 bases between the two ends. The CDR3 is 12 amino acids. Germline V gene data show CDR1 as SGHTA and CDR2 as FQGNSA. CDR3 sequence (DNA): TGTGCCAGCAGCTTACTATCCACTGAAGCTTTCTTT. This codes for CASSLLSTEAFF.

This clonotype was picked up many times. The V and J genes are TRBV10-1 and TRBJ1-5, with no clear D. Trimming removed 4 bases at V and 1 base at J, with 8 bases between. CDR3 length: 14 residues. CDR1 and CDR2 from the germline V gene are WNHNN and SYGVQD (reference sequence). The CDR3 sequence: CASSGRGSNQPQHF. The CDR3 DNA is TGCGCCAGCAGTGGTCGGGGAAGCAATCAGCCCCAGCATTTT.

V gene TRBV12-3 or TRBV12-4 combines with J gene TRBJ2-5, with 9 bases aligning to TRBD2. The CDR3 runs to 15 residues. The ends lost 6 bases at V and 1 base at J; junction bases unmatched: 6. The CDR3 is CASSPRLAAQETQYF. The CDR3 region has the DNA TGTGCCAGCAGCCCTAGACTAGCGGCCCAAGAGACCCAGTACTTC.

V gene TRBV4-3 combines with J gene TRBJ1-2, with TRBD1 as a possible D gene (6 bases). This CDR3 comprises 14 residues. V shed 0 bases and J shed 4 bases, with 9 bases lying between them. Germline V lookup: CDR1 LGHNA, CDR2 YSLEER. The CDR3 DNA sequence: TGCGCCAGCAGCCAAGATCACAGGGCCTATGGCTACACCTTC. Amino acids: CASSQDHRAYGYTF.

This chain connects TRBV21-1 to TRBJ2-3; the table gives TRBD1 as D, unverified against the DNA. TRBV21-1 is recorded as a pseudogene. The CDR3 length is 16 residues. The CDR3 loop reads CASSKTGQRFTDTQYF. For the CDR3, the DNA is TGTGCCAGCAGCAAGACAGGTCAACGGTTCACAGATACGCAGTATTTT.

This clonotype was seen a few times. J is TRBJ2-4 and V is TRBV7-9; 8 bases align to TRBD2. CDR1 SEHNR and CDR2 FQNEAQ come from the germline V gene (reference sequence). J was trimmed by 0 bases and V by 5 bases; bases with no gene match: 9. The CDR3 spans 17 residues. CDR3 nucleotide sequence: TGTGCCAGCAGCCCCACGGGAGGGAATCTAGCCAAAAACATTCAGTACTTC. This sequence encodes CASSPTGGNLAKNIQYF. The entire variable domain, with the rest obtained from reference TRBV7-9 and TRBJ2-4, is as follows: DTGVSQNPRHKITKRGQNVTFRCDPISEHNRLYWYRQTLGQGPEFLTYFQNEAQLEKSRLLSDRFSAERPKGSFSTLEIQRTEQGDSAMYLCASSPTGGNLAKNIQYFGAGTRLSVL.

This clonotype has ten or more counts. The J gene is TRBJ2-5, the V gene TRBV2, with TRBD2 matching 8 bases. Germline CDR1 and CDR2: SNHLY and FYNNEI. V shed 7 bases and J 1 base; nucleotides not matched to a gene: 8. This CDR3 is 15 amino acids long. The CDR3 loop is CASTRRGGLQETQYF. The CDR3 region has the DNA TGTGCCAGCACCCGCCGGGGGGGCCTCCAAGAGACCCAGTACTTC.

The chain uses TRBV20-1 and TRBJ2-7; TRBD1 agrees at 9 bases. This CDR3 is 12 amino acids long. Germline V gene sequence: CDR1 DFQATT, CDR2 SNEGSKA (reference sequence). With V trimmed by 5 bases and J by 3 bases, 2 bases remained unmatched. For the CDR3, the DNA is TGCAGTGCTGGGACAGGGAACTACGAGCAGTACTTC. As protein: CSAGTGNYEQYF.

This clonotype was found a few times. This chain joins TRBV5-6 and TRBJ2-5, with D possibly TRBD2 on 5 matching bases. The CDR3 spans 16 residues. Germline-derived CDR1 and CDR2 are SGHDT and YYEEEE. V gave up 1 base and J gave up 0 bases, with 13 bases separating them. The CDR3 DNA reads TGTGCCAGCAGCTTGAGGAGGCTGCGGTACCAAGAGACCCAGTACTTC. This sequence encodes CASSLRRLRYQETQYF.

This clonotype was found a few times. The V call is TRBV29-1, the J call TRBJ2-1; 8 bases agree with TRBD2. V gave up 4 bases and J gave up 5 bases; unmatched junction bases: 7. CDR3 size: 14 residues. From germline, CDR1 is SQVTM and CDR2 ANQGSEA. The CDR3: CSVGMGGGNNEQFF. The CDR3 nucleotides read TGCAGCGTTGGTATGGGCGGGGGGAACAATGAGCAGTTCTTC.

This chain uses TRBV5-1 with TRBJ1-1, with D unclear. The CDR3 consists of 14 residues. Between the trimmed V and J ends, which lost 2 bases and 3 bases, there was a span of 11 bases. CDR1 is SGHRS, CDR2 YFSETQ, per germline. This chain's CDR3 is CASSFDAAYTEAFF. CDR3 in DNA: TGCGCCAGCAGCTTCGATGCAGCCTACACTGAAGCTTTCTTT.

This clonotype has only a few counts. CDR3 nucleotides: TGCAGCACAGGGTACGGCTCCTACAATGAGCAGTTCTTC. Translating gives CSTGYGSYNEQFF. The chain employs TRBV29-1 and TRBJ2-1; a weak D match, TRBD1 (6 bases). The germline V gene has CDR1 SQVTM and CDR2 ANQGSEA. The ends were cut back, 8 bases at V and 0 bases at J, with 11 bases in the middle. The length of the CDR3 is 13 residues.

The V call is TRBV4-2, the J call TRBJ2-1, with 11 bases fitting TRBD2. Germline lookup yields CDR1 LGHNA and CDR2 YNFKEQ. J lost 10 bases, V lost 3 bases, and 8 bases had no gene match. CDR3 length: 15 residues. The CDR3: CASSQSTSGGREQFF. The DNA of the CDR3 is TGTGCCAGCAGCCAGTCCACTAGCGGGGGCCGAGAGCAGTTCTTC.

The rearrangement joins TRBV29-1 to TRBJ1-2; 9 nucleotides match TRBD1. The ends lost 6 bases at V and 4 bases at J; junction bases unmatched: 3. Germline loops: CDR1 SQVTM, CDR2 ANQGSEA. The CDR3 length is 12 residues. In nucleotides, the CDR3 is TGCAGCGTATTGGGACAGGGCTATGGCTACACCTTC. Translating it yields CSVLGQGYGYTF.

This rearrangement joins TRBV20-1 to TRBJ2-7; D remains unclear. The CDR3 totals 12 residues. Between the trimmed V and J ends, which lost 3 bases and 6 bases, there was a span of 12 bases. In germline, CDR1 is DFQATT, CDR2 SNEGSKA (reference sequence). Written as DNA, the CDR3 is TGCAGTGCTAGGGCTAGGTCGGGCGAGCAGTACTTC. This gives the protein CSARARSGEQYF.

This chain joins TRBV12-3 or TRBV12-4 and TRBJ2-1, with D possibly being TRBD2 (6 bases). The V and J ends lost 5 bases and 5 bases respectively, with 19 bases between them. The CDR3 contains 16 residues. This chain's CDR3 is CASSPLSGLPNNEQFF. The CDR3, as DNA: TGTGCCAGCAGTCCTCTCTCGGGACTCCCTAACAATGAGCAGTTCTTC.

The V gene is TRBV20-1, the J gene TRBJ1-1, with 10 bases aligning to TRBD1. CDR1 is DFQATT and CDR2 is SNEGSKA in the germline V gene (reference sequence). The CDR3 has 14 amino acids. J lost 5 bases, V lost 3 bases, and 6 bases had no gene match. This CDR3 reads CSASPDRGRTEAFF. As DNA, the CDR3 is TGCAGTGCTAGTCCTGACAGGGGGCGGACTGAAGCTTTCTTT.

V gene TRBV7-9 combines with J gene TRBJ1-5; D is undetermined. With 1 base removed from V and 3 bases from J, the gap between germline ends came to 16 bases. The germline CDR1 and CDR2 sequences are SEHNR and FQNEAQ (reference sequence). This CDR3 comprises 17 residues. CDR3 region: CASSLVSPGTLNQPQHF. CDR3 nucleotide sequence: TGTGCCAGCAGCTTAGTTTCCCCGGGCACCCTCAATCAGCCCCAGCATTTT.

J is TRBJ1-1 and V is TRBV6-5; no reliable D call. This CDR3 contains 13 residues. Trimming removed 2 bases at V and 4 bases at J, with 8 bases between. Germline loops: CDR1 MNHEY, CDR2 SVGAGI. In DNA form, the CDR3 reads TGTGCCAGCAGTTACGGGTATGGCACTGAAGCTTTCTTT. Translating gives CASSYGYGTEAFF.

The V and J genes are TRBV5-1 and TRBJ2-7; D unresolved. V was clipped by 0 bases and J by 0 bases, with 7 bases between them. The germline V gene has CDR1 SGHRS and CDR2 YFSETQ. The length of the CDR3 is 14 residues. The CDR3 DNA reads as TGCGCCAGCAGCTTGGCCGAGAGCTCCTACGAGCAGTACTTC. Residues: CASSLAESSYEQYF.

The genes are TRBV5-1 and TRBJ1-1, with D uncertain. Germline CDR1 SGHRS, CDR2 YFSETQ. This CDR3 spans 15 amino acids. V dropped 1 base and J dropped 1 base, with 11 bases sitting between them. In DNA, the CDR3 is TGCGCCAGCAGCTTGAGTTTCGGACCGAACACTGAAGCTTTCTTT. The encoded protein is CASSLSFGPNTEAFF.

V is TRBV7-9 and J is TRBJ2-7; TRBD1 is a possible D gene (6 bases). This CDR3 contains 17 residues. Germline V lookup: CDR1 SEHNR, CDR2 FQNEAQ (reference sequence). V was clipped by 0 bases and J by 3 bases, with 18 bases between them. The CDR3 nucleotides are TGTGCCAGCAGCTTAGCCTTCATTCAGGGGAACCGCTACGAGCAGTACTTC. Its protein product is CASSLAFIQGNRYEQYF.

This clonotype was counted between two and nine times. V gene TRBV12-3 or TRBV12-4 combines with J gene TRBJ1-4, with 9 bases fitting TRBD1. The length of the CDR3 is 14 residues. V lost 4 bases and J lost 8; bases outside the gene matches: 5. The DNA for the CDR3 is TGTGCCAGCAGTTACAGGGGGCGTTTCGAAAAACTGTTTTTT. Translated, it gives CASSYRGRFEKLFF.

This rearrangement joins TRBV30 to TRBJ2-2; D uncertain. This CDR3 is built from 12 residues. From germline, CDR1 is GTSNPN and CDR2 SVGIG (reference sequence). The V end lost 4 bases, the J end lost 1 base, and 4 bases lay between the germline ends. CDR3 DNA: TGTGCCTGGAACGAGAACACCGGGGAGCTGTTTTTT. Translated: CAWNENTGELFF.

The J gene is TRBJ2-7, the V gene TRBV25-1; 7 bases align to TRBD1. Losses at the gene ends were 3 bases for V and 1 base for J; bases not matched to a gene: 9. This CDR3 has 16 residues. CDR1 and CDR2 (germline): MGHDK, SYGVNS. CDR3: CASSDARTGESYEQYF. Written as DNA, the CDR3 is TGTGCCAGCAGTGATGCGAGGACAGGAGAATCCTACGAGCAGTACTTC.

The J gene is TRBJ2-3, the V gene TRBV20-1; D is possibly TRBD1 (6 bases). This CDR3 comprises 18 residues. V was clipped by 6 bases and J by 5 bases, with 30 bases between them. Germline V gene lookup returns CDR1 DFQATT and CDR2 SNEGSKA (reference sequence). CDR3 nucleotides: TGCAGTGCCTATCCTTCACCGGGACACTATCCTGAAATAGATACGCAGTATTTT. This codes for CSAYPSPGHYPEIDTQYF.

This chain uses TRBV7-8 with TRBJ2-6; TRBD2 aligns across 7 bases. CDR1 and CDR2 (germline): SGHVS, FQNEAQ. This CDR3 comprises 15 residues. V was pared by 5 bases and J by 13 bases, with 14 bases of the junction left unmatched. In DNA form, the CDR3 reads TGTGCCAGCAGCCCTCCAAAGCGGGACCCTTGGGTCCTGACTTTC. The encoded protein is CASSPPKRDPWVLTF.